Listed below are T cell receptor beta chains from one sample, sequenced in a study of blood T cell repertoires in COVID-19. Assay: immunoSEQ multiplex PCR; the TCRdb copy retains only in-frame clones and omits some. There are around 220,000 clones in the sample; more than 80% occur only once, and about 9.4% lies in the top ten. What was sequenced was peripheral blood. The source is a woman of 80 years or more with acute or convalescent COVID-19. Both conserved end residues are part of each CDR3. Fields, in order: CDR3 DNA, CDR3 protein, D gene, clone size, V gene, J gene. A D gene is named only where the DNA matches it firmly. Size is stated for part of the rows, as once, few or many counts, or as a class when the clone is expanded.

TGTGCCATCAGTGAGTCGGTTTTTCAGGACACTGAAGCTTTCTTT	CAISESVFQDTEAFF	NA	NA	TRBV10-3	TRBJ1-1
TGTGCCAGCAGTGAACTGAGAACTAATTCACCCCTCCACTTT	CASSELRTNSPLHF	NA	NA	TRBV2	TRBJ1-6
TGTGCCAGCTCCCTAGCAAGTAATTACAATGAGCAGTTCTTC	CASSLASNYNEQFF	NA	NA	TRBV18	TRBJ2-1
TGCGCCAGCAGCTTGGAAAGGACTAGCTCAATGGATACGCAGTATTTT	CASSLERTSSMDTQYF	TRBD2	few	TRBV5-1	TRBJ2-3
TGTGCCAGCAGCTTGGAAAGCCTAGCGGGAGGCAATGAGCAGTTCTTC	CASSLESLAGGNEQFF	TRBD2	NA	TRBV7-2	TRBJ2-1
TGTGCCAGCAGCCAGAGAACCGACGCATCCCCGGAGGCTTTCTTT	CASSQRTDASPEAFF	NA	NA	TRBV11-3	TRBJ1-1
TGTGCCAGCAGCCCCGCGCAGGTTTATAATTCACCCCTCCACTTT	CASSPAQVYNSPLHF	NA	NA	TRBV28	TRBJ1-6
TGTGCCAGTAGTATTTTACAGGGGGCAAGCAATCAGCCCCAGCATTTT	CASSILQGASNQPQHF	TRBD1	few	TRBV19	TRBJ1-5
TGTGCCAGCACCGCGTCTTCGGGACTGTTCTATGGCTACACCTTC	CASTASSGLFYGYTF	NA	NA	TRBV3-1/TRBV3-2	TRBJ1-2
TGTGCCAGCAGTCCACGCACCGGGACTCCGTACTTC	CASSPRTGTPYF	NA	NA	TRBV12-3/TRBV12-4	TRBJ2-7
TGTGCCAGCAGTCCTCCCGGGTCTAATGAAAAACTGTTTTTT	CASSPPGSNEKLFF	NA	NA	TRBV27	TRBJ1-4
TGTGCCAGCAGCTTGGTGGGCGGGGGAAGAAGGAATGAGCAGTTCTTC	CASSLVGGGRRNEQFF	TRBD2	NA	TRBV5-4	TRBJ2-1
TGTGCCAGCAGCCCCCGGACTAGCGGGGGGAATGAGCAGTTCTTC	CASSPRTSGGNEQFF	TRBD2	NA	TRBV3-1/TRBV3-2	TRBJ2-1
TGCGCCAGCAGTACACAGGGGACCGGGGAGCTGTTTTTT	CASSTQGTGELFF	TRBD1	NA	TRBV4-3	TRBJ2-2
TGCGCCAGCAGTGAATCCGGGTCGATGGCGGCTTTCTTT	CASSESGSMAAFF	NA	once	TRBV10-1	TRBJ1-1
TGTGCCAGCAGCACCAGGACAGGGGGCAATGAGCAGTTCTTC	CASSTRTGGNEQFF	TRBD1	NA	TRBV7-2	TRBJ2-1
TGTGCCAGTAGTATAACAACCGGACTGCTTTCACCCCTCCACTTT	CASSITTGLLSPLHF	NA	NA	TRBV19	TRBJ1-6
TGTGCCAGTAGTAGGGAAGCAGGGGGCTATGGCTACACCTTC	CASSREAGGYGYTF	TRBD1	NA	TRBV19	TRBJ1-2
TGTGCCAGCAGCAAAAGGAGTTTAACGGGGGAGTACCCCCACGAGCAGTACTTC	CASSKRSLTGEYPHEQYF	NA	NA	TRBV21-1	TRBJ2-7
TGTGCCAGCCGTAACAGGGATAGCTATGGCTACACCTTC	CASRNRDSYGYTF	NA	many	TRBV9	TRBJ1-2
TGCAGCGTTGGAGGCGGGAGTGCCTACAATGAGCAGTTCTTC	CSVGGGSAYNEQFF	TRBD2	once	TRBV29-1	TRBJ2-1
TGTGCCAGCAGTCCCAATAGGGCGGGGGCCTACGAGCAGTACTTC	CASSPNRAGAYEQYF	TRBD2	once	TRBV6-2/TRBV6-3	TRBJ2-7
TGTGCCACACTGGACAGGGGCTCTGGAAACACCATATATTTT	CATLDRGSGNTIYF	TRBD1	NA	TRBV10-3	TRBJ1-3
TGTGCCAGCAGCTTAGGCGGACAGGGAGAGACGGTTGTTCAGCCCCAGCATTTT	CASSLGGQGETVVQPQHF	TRBD1	once	TRBV7-2	TRBJ1-5
TGTGCCAGTACTCCGGAGTCTCTGAACACCGGGGAGCTGTTTTTT	CASTPESLNTGELFF	NA	NA	TRBV19	TRBJ2-2
TGTGCCAGCAGCAATGTGTCAGGGGAAGCCGGGGAGCTGTTTTTT	CASSNVSGEAGELFF	NA	NA	TRBV21-1	TRBJ2-2
TGTGCCAGCAGTGGACTAGCGGGTTGGAATGAGCAGTTCTTC	CASSGLAGWNEQFF	TRBD2	few	TRBV27	TRBJ2-1
TGCGCCAGCAGCGGCTCGGGACAGTCCACAGATACGCAGTATTTT	CASSGSGQSTDTQYF	TRBD1	NA	TRBV5-1	TRBJ2-3
TGTGCCAGCGCCGATCGGTCCCTCCACTTT	CASADRSLHF	NA	NA	TRBV11-2	TRBJ1-6
TGTGCCAGCTCACCGCAGGCGGCGGGTTATAGCAATCAGCCCCAGCATTTT	CASSPQAAGYSNQPQHF	NA	NA	TRBV18	TRBJ1-5
TGTGCCAGCAGGGCACAGGGGAGCAATCAGCCCCAGCATTTT	CASRAQGSNQPQHF	TRBD1	once	TRBV6-5	TRBJ1-5
TGTGCCAGCAGTTCCGGACAGAGCTATAATTCACCCCTCCACTTT	CASSSGQSYNSPLHF	NA	once	TRBV3-1/TRBV3-2	TRBJ1-6
TGTGCCAGCAGCTCTCCACAGGGGGAATGGTCGCCCCAGCATTTT	CASSSPQGEWSPQHF	TRBD1	NA	TRBV7-3	TRBJ1-5
TGTGCCAGTAGTATAAGTGTGACAGTCCCCCTTGGCTACACCTTC	CASSISVTVPLGYTF	NA	NA	TRBV19	TRBJ1-2
TGTGCCAGCAGCTTAACTGGGGGCCCTGAAGCTTTCTTT	CASSLTGGPEAFF	NA	NA	TRBV7-2	TRBJ1-1
TGTGCCAGCAGCCCCGGTAGGGACACTGGAAACACCATATATTTT	CASSPGRDTGNTIYF	NA	NA	TRBV13	TRBJ1-3
TGTGCCAGCAGTTACTCAGTGCAGGGGAACACTGAAGCTTTCTTT	CASSYSVQGNTEAFF	NA	NA	TRBV6-5	TRBJ1-1
TGCGCCAGCAGCCCCCAGCCCTCCCTGAGCGGCTTTGGCTACACCTTC	CASSPQPSLSGFGYTF	NA	NA	TRBV4-3	TRBJ1-2
TGTGCCAGTAAACCTGACAGGGGCCCCGGCTCCTACAATGAGCAGTTCTTC	CASKPDRGPGSYNEQFF	TRBD1	NA	TRBV2	TRBJ2-1
TGTGCCAGCAAGGGAGGAGCAGGGAGTATGCTATCTGGCTACACCTTC	CASKGGAGSMLSGYTF	NA	NA	TRBV9	TRBJ1-2
TGTGCCAGCAGCGCCTTCCAGGGGGCGAGCTACGAGCAGTACTTC	CASSAFQGASYEQYF	TRBD1	NA	TRBV9	TRBJ2-7
TGTGCCAGCAGCCTGGGACTAGCGGTTAACAATGAGCAGTTCTTC	CASSLGLAVNNEQFF	TRBD2	NA	TRBV5-4	TRBJ2-1
TGTGCCAGCAGTCGGGAGGGAAACAACGTCCTGACTTTC	CASSREGNNVLTF	TRBD2	NA	TRBV14	TRBJ2-6
TGTGCCAGCAGCCTAGGGGACTACCCGACTGAGCAGTTCTTC	CASSLGDYPTEQFF	TRBD2	NA	TRBV7-6	TRBJ2-1
TGTGCCAGCAGCTTAGGGGCAGCCCTTAGCACAGATACGCAGTATTTT	CASSLGAALSTDTQYF	NA	NA	TRBV11-2	TRBJ2-3
TGTGCCAGCAGGGACAGGGGTGCGACTAATTCACCCCTCCACTTT	CASRDRGATNSPLHF	TRBD1	NA	TRBV7-9	TRBJ1-6
TGTGCCAGCAGGAACTCCGGGACATCGGCAACTAATGAAAAACTGTTTTTT	CASRNSGTSATNEKLFF	NA	NA	TRBV7-8	TRBJ1-4
TGTGCCAGCAGCTACAGGAGCTATGGCTACACCTTC	CASSYRSYGYTF	NA	NA	TRBV3-1/TRBV3-2	TRBJ1-2
TGTGCCAGCAGCTTGGCGGACAGGGGGCAAAACTATGGCTACACCTTC	CASSLADRGQNYGYTF	TRBD1	NA	TRBV5-5	TRBJ1-2
TGTGCCAGCAATGACCCCGGCAGGGCAGGAGGCTACACCTTC	CASNDPGRAGGYTF	NA	once	TRBV28	TRBJ1-2